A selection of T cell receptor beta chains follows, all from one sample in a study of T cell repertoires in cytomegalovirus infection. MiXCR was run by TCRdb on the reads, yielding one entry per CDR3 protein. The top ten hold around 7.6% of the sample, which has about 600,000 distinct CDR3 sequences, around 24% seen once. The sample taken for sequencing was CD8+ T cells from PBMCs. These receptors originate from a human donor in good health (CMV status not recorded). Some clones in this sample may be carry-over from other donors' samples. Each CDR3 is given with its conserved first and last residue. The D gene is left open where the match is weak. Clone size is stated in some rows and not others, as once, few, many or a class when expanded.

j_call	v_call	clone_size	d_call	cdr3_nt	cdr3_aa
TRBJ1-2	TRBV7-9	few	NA	TGTGCCAGCAGTTCCAGGGATAACTATGGCTACACCTTC	CASSSRDNYGYTF
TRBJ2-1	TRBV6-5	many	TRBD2	TGTGCCAGCAGTTACTCGACACTAGCGGGGCCCAATGAGCAGTTCTTC	CASSYSTLAGPNEQFF
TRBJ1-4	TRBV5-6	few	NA	TGTGCCAGCAGCACGGGACGGCCCGATGAAAAACTGTTTTTT	CASSTGRPDEKLFF
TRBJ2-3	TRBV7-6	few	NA	TGTGCCAGCAGCTTAGCCCGGACCGTGGATACGCAGTATTTT	CASSLARTVDTQYF
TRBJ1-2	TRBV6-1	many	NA	TGTGCCAGCAGTTCCCGGACTGGGAGCGGTGGCTATGGCTACACCTTC	CASSSRTGSGGYGYTF
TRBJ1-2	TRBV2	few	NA	TGTGCCAGCAGTGAAGATGACGCTTTTGGCTATGGCTACACCTTC	CASSEDDAFGYGYTF
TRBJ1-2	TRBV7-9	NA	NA	TGTGCCAGCAGCTTAGCGCCAGTCGGCGGCTACACCTTC	CASSLAPVGGYTF
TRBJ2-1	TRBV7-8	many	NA	TGTGCCAGCACGCCCCGGGGGCATGAGCAGTTCTTC	CASTPRGHEQFF
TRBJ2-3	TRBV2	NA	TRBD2	TGTGCCAGCAGATTAGCAAGCGGGGATACCAGCGGCACAGATACGCAGTATTTT	CASRLASGDTSGTDTQYF
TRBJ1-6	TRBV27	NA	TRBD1	TGTGCCAGCAGTTTCGCAGGGGGCGATTATTCACCCCTCCACTTT	CASSFAGGDYSPLHF
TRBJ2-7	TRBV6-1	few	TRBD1	TGTGCCAGCAGCTCCGGGACAGGGTTCTCCTACGAGCAGTACTTC	CASSSGTGFSYEQYF
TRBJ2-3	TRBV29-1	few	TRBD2	TGCAGCGTTGAATGGACTAGCGGGGGCCCGGATGCGCAGTATTTT	CSVEWTSGGPDAQYF
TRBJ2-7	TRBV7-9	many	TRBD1	TGTGCCAGCAGCCAACAGGGGACCGAGCAGTACTTC	CASSQQGTEQYF
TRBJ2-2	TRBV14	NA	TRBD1	TGTGCCAGCAGCCCCTGGGACAGAACGAACACCGGGGAGCTGTTTTTT	CASSPWDRTNTGELFF
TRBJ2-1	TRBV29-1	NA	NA	TGCAGCGTGGAGGGAGACAGGGCGAATGAGCAGTTCTTC	CSVEGDRANEQFF
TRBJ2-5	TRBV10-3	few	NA	TGTGCCATCAGGGTAGACCTAAATGGGACCCAGTACTTC	CAIRVDLNGTQYF
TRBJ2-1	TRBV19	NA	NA	TGTGCCAGTAGTGATGAGTCCGATAGATTTACCCCCTCCTACAATGAGCAGTTCTTC	CASSDESDRFTPSYNEQFF
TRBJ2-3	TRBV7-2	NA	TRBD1	TGTGCCAGCAGCCATGGGACAGGGTACACAGATACGCAGTATTTT	CASSHGTGYTDTQYF
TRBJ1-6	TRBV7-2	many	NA	TGTGCCAGCAGCTTAGACATCTATAATTCACCCCTCCACTTT	CASSLDIYNSPLHF
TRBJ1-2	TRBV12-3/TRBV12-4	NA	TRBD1	TGTGCCAGCAGTTTTGCTCTACAGGGGGTTGCTTATGGCTACACCTTC	CASSFALQGVAYGYTF
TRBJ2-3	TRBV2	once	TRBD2	TGTGCCGTGCTCCTAGCGGGGGATGGTACGCAGTATTTT	CAVLLAGDGTQYF
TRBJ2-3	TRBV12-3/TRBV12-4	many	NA	TGTGCCAGCAGTTCCGGTCCCGCAGATACGCAGTATTTT	CASSSGPADTQYF
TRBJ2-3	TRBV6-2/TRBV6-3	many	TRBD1	TGTGCCAGCATCAACGACAGGGGCACAGATACGCAGTATTTT	CASINDRGTDTQYF
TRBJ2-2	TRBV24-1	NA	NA	TGTGCCACAGCGTGCAGAGATCTGCCCGCCGGGGAGCTGTTTTTT	CATACRDLPAGELFF
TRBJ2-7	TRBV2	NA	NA	TGTGCCGGCGAGAGAGGGACAACCCCCCCCGAGCAGTACTTC	CAGERGTTPPEQYF